The present T cell receptor (beta chain) was sequenced within a study of siplizumab effects on memory and regulatory T cells. Looked up from germline, CDR1 is MGHRA and CDR2 is YSYEKL. The CDR3 consists of 16 residues. V was clipped by 1 base and J by 8 bases; unmatched bases: 10. Sequencing was performed with immunoSEQ multiplex PCR; in TCRdb, only in-frame clones are kept and a portion is missing. This sample has about 100,000 clones; 91% occur once, and the top ten carry around 2.6%. This chain links TRBV4-1 with TRBJ2-2, with 7 bases identical to TRBD1. Sequencing input: CD4+ T cells sorted from blood. The receptor was derived from a human donor in good health. Some clones in this sample may be carry-over from other donors' samples. DNA of the CDR3: TGCGCCAGCAGCCAAGGTGTGGGGCGACAGGGTGGGGAGCTGTTTTTT. Residues: CASSQGVGRQGGELFF.